Below, 14 T cell receptor beta chains from the same sample are listed, as sequenced in a study of cytomegalovirus exposure and HLA in healthy donors. The PCR employed 60 Vbeta primers together with 13 Jbeta primers. Clones were read by immunoSEQ multiplex PCR, and TCRdb kept only the in-frame ones, dropping some. There are approximately 150,000 clones in the sample; more than 80% occur only once, and 7% lies in the top ten. Input material: PBMCs. Receptors were obtained from a woman under 40 in good health and CMV-seropositive.

This chain connects TRBV9 to TRBJ2-5, with 7 bases that match TRBD2. CDR1 is SGDLS, CDR2 YYNGEE, per germline. Germline trimming cut 3 bases from V and 5 bases from J; bases unmatched to any gene: 7. The CDR3 runs to 14 residues. In DNA form, the CDR3 reads TGTGCCAGCAGCGAGGGGACCGGGGGGGAGACCCAGTACTTC. This encodes CASSEGTGGETQYF.

This sequence joins TRBV5-5 and TRBJ2-1; possible D gene TRBD2, 6 bases. Germline V gene lookup returns CDR1 SGHKS and CDR2 YYEKEE (reference sequence). The CDR3 is 14 residues long. Trimming removed 2 bases from V and 6 bases from J, with 12 bases in between. The CDR3, as DNA: TGTGCCAGCAGCTTTGGCCGGGACTCCAATGAGCAGTTCTTC. Encoded protein: CASSFGRDSNEQFF.

This clone was picked up a small number of times. J is TRBJ1-2 and V is TRBV27, with a weak D call TRBD1 (6 bases). CDR1 is MNHEY, CDR2 SMNVEV, per germline (reference sequence). The V end was cut by 2 bases, the J end by 6 bases, with 10 bases between. This CDR3 contains 13 residues. CDR3 bases: TGTGCCAGCAGTTTAGCAGGGGAGCATGGCTACACCTTC. Protein: CASSLAGEHGYTF.

This chain uses TRBV5-1 with TRBJ1-1; D remains unclear. The V end lost 6 bases, the J end lost 4 bases, and 19 bases lay between the germline ends. The CDR3 length is 15 residues. Germline-derived CDR1 and CDR2 are SGHRS and YFSETQ. This CDR3 is CASTHLDARSTEAFF. CDR3 in DNA: TGCGCCAGCACCCACCTGGATGCGAGGAGCACTGAAGCTTTCTTT. The full variable domain, completed using reference TRBV5-1 and TRBJ1-1, is KAGVTQTPRYLIKTRGQQVTLSCSPISGHRSVSWYQQTPGQGLQFLFEYFSETQRNKGNFPGRFSGRQFSNSRSEMNVSTLELGDSALYLCASTHLDARSTEAFFGQGTRLTVV.

The chain is built from TRBV11-3 and TRBJ1-3; 7 bases agree with TRBD1. This CDR3 comprises 16 residues. Unmatched junction bases numbered 10, after V lost 5 bases and J lost 3 bases. CDR1 SGHNT and CDR2 YENEEA come from the germline V gene. In DNA, the CDR3 is TGTGCCAGCAGCCCCCCCAGACGACAGGGTGGAAACACCATATATTTT. As protein: CASSPPRRQGGNTIYF.

The chain is built from TRBV27 and TRBJ1-4; TRBD1 agrees at 7 bases. The CDR3 is 14 amino acids. After removal of 2 bases from V and 7 bases from J, the junction contained 4 bases not matched to a gene. Germline CDR1 MNHEY, CDR2 SMNVEV (reference sequence). Written as DNA, the CDR3 is TGTGCCAGCAGTTTAAGGGGGCCCGGTGAAAAACTGTTTTTT. Translation: CASSLRGPGEKLFF.

This chain connects TRBV11-3 to TRBJ2-3; no reliable D call. Trimming cost V 5 bases and J 5 bases, with 11 bases left between them. The length of the CDR3 is 13 residues. CDR1 SGHNT and CDR2 YENEEA come from the germline V gene. CDR3 DNA: TGTGCCAGCAGCCTCGTTCAGAAAGATACGCAGTATTTT. As protein: CASSLVQKDTQYF.

V usage is TRBV4-2 and J usage is TRBJ2-2; unclear D gene. Deletions cut 0 bases from V and 6 bases from J, with 8 bases between. The CDR3 has 14 amino acids. CDR1 LGHNA and CDR2 YNFKEQ come from the germline V gene. The CDR3 nucleotides are TGTGCCAGCAGCCAAGATCGCGGCCCCGGGGAGCTGTTTTTT. This gives the protein CASSQDRGPGELFF.

The chain combines TRBV4-1 with TRBJ2-3, with D unresolved. Trimming pared 1 base from V and 1 base from J, leaving 18 bases between. CDR3 length: 18 residues. The germline V gene has CDR1 MGHRA and CDR2 YSYEKL. The CDR3 coding sequence is TGCGCCAGCAGCCAAGCTCTCCTCTCGCGCTTGCGCACAGATACGCAGTATTTT. Its translation is CASSQALLSRLRTDTQYF.

The genes are TRBV5-1 and TRBJ2-7; 8 nucleotides agree with TRBD1. Per germline, CDR1 SGHRS and CDR2 YFSETQ. J gave up 4 bases and V 0 bases, and 9 bases lay outside the gene matches. The CDR3 sequence is 16 residues long. The CDR3 DNA reads TGCGCCAGCAGCTTGGGCGACGCCAGGGGGCGTTACGAGCAGTACTTC. Residues: CASSLGDARGRYEQYF.

J is TRBJ2-2 and V is TRBV6-4, with a possible D match to TRBD2 (7 bases). The CDR3 loop spans 17 amino acids. Germline V CDR1 and CDR2: MRHNA, SNTAGT. The germline V and J ends were trimmed by 0 bases and 3 bases, with 14 bases remaining between them. CDR3 region: CASSDSGGAGDTGELFF. CDR3 in DNA: TGTGCCAGCAGTGACTCGGGGGGGGCTGGAGACACCGGGGAGCTGTTTTTT.

This rearrangement joins TRBV7-9 to TRBJ2-1, with D possibly being TRBD2 (6 bases). Germline assignment: CDR1 SEHNR and CDR2 FQNEAQ (reference sequence). CDR3 length: 13 residues. V gave up 5 bases and J gave up 5 bases, with 10 bases separating them. The CDR3, as DNA: TGTGCCAGCAGCCCGGACTATAACAATGAGCAGTTCTTC. This codes for CASSPDYNNEQFF.

The gene calls are TRBV19 and TRBJ2-7; TRBD2 matches at 8 bases. V shed 4 bases and J 1 base; nucleotides not matched to a gene: 6. The CDR3 contains 15 residues. Germline assignment: CDR1 LNHDA and CDR2 SQIVND (reference sequence). CDR3 protein: CASSTRLARSYEQYF. The CDR3 DNA reads TGTGCCAGTAGTACTCGACTAGCGAGGTCCTACGAGCAGTACTTC.

The rearrangement joins TRBV11-3 to TRBJ2-1; D ambiguous. Germline V lookup: CDR1 SGHNT, CDR2 YENEEA. The CDR3 has 13 residues. The germline V and J ends were trimmed by 4 bases and 10 bases, with 14 bases remaining between them. CDR3 nucleotides: TGTGCCAGCAGCTCGATGACGGGTCTAGAGCAGTTCTTC. It yields the protein CASSSMTGLEQFF.